This entry concerns a single TCR beta chain. Its antigen is not known. Measured with immunoSEQ multiplex PCR; TCRdb has only the in-frame clones, and not every one. The table lists about 84,000 clones, approximately 81% of them singletons. This sample is part of a study of PD-1 blockade in mismatch repair-deficient tumors. Study at large: Patients had about a dozen mismatch repair-deficient cancer types, all previously treated and progressing. The study, taken as a whole, reports: Tumor-resident clones, often absent from pretreatment blood, expanded after pembrolizumab and then contracted.

PCR or immunohistochemistry showed mismatch repair deficiency in every enrolled patient. Three pembrolizumab responders had their TCRs sequenced. The CDR3 extends over 15 amino acids. With V trimmed by 7 bases and J by 5 bases, 6 bases remained unmatched. CDR1 is LNHDA, CDR2 SQIVND, per germline (reference sequence). The receptor comes from an adult with mismatch repair-deficient cancer. The sequenced sample was peripheral blood, obtained 12 weeks after starting pembrolizumab. The chain combines TRBV19 with TRBJ2-1, with TRBD2 identical over 12 bases. The CDR3, as DNA: TGTGCCAGTAACGCACTAGCGGGGGGCGACAATGAGCAGTTCTTC. It codes for CASNALAGGDNEQFF.